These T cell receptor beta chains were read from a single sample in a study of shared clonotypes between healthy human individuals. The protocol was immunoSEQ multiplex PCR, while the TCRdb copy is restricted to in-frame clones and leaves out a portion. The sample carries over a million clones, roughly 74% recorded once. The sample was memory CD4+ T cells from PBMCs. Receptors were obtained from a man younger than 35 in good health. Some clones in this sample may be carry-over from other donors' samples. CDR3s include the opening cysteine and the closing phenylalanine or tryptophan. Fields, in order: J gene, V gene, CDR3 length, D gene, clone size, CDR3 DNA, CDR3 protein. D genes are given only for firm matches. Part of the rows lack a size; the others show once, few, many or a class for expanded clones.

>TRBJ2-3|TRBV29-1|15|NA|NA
TGCAGCGCCCGCCCAGGGGGGTCCCCCCCAGATACGCAGTATTTT
CSARPGGSPPDTQYF
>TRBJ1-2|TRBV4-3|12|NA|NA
TGCGCCAGCAGCCACTGGGGGGCTGACTACACCTTC
CASSHWGADYTF
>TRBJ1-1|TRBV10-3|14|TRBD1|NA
TGTGCCACCGGGACAGGGGGCCCAAACACTGAAGCTTTCTTT
CATGTGGPNTEAFF
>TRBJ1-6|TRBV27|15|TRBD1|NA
TGTGCCAGCAGTTCACCACAGGGGGTCAATTCACCCCTCCACTTT
CASSSPQGVNSPLHF
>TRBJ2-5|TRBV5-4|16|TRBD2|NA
TGTGCCAGCAGCATCGATAGCGGGAGGGTTGAGGAGACCCAGTACTTC
CASSIDSGRVEETQYF
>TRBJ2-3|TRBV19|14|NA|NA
TGTGCCAGTAGTATGGTGGGAAGCACAGATACGCAGTATTTT
CASSMVGSTDTQYF
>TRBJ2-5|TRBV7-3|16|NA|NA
TGTGCCAGCAGCAAAGCCCCGGGTCAGTACCAAGAGACCCAGTACTTC
CASSKAPGQYQETQYF
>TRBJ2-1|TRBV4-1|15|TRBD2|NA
TGCGCCAGCAGCCAAGACGGATTAGCGGGGCTTCCTCAGTTCTTC
CASSQDGLAGLPQFF
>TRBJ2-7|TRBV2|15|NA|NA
TGTGCCAGCAGCAGAACCGGGATCGACCCCGACGAGCAGTACTTC
CASSRTGIDPDEQYF
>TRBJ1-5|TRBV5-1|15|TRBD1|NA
TGCGCCAGCAGCTCCGGACAGGGCCGCAGTCAGCCCCAGCATTTT
CASSSGQGRSQPQHF
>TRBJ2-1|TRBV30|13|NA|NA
TGTGCCTCGACCTCGACAGCGAACAATGAGCAGTTCTTC
CASTSTANNEQFF
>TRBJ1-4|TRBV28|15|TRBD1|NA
TGTGCCAGCAGGTCGGGTGGGACAGGGGACGAAAAACTGTTTTTT
CASRSGGTGDEKLFF
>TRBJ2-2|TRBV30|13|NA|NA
TGTGCCTGGACCCAGGGGTCGGTCGGGGAGCTGTTTTTT
CAWTQGSVGELFF
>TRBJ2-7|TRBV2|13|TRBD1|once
TGTGCCAGCGATGATACAGGGGTCGGCGAGCAGTACTTC
CASDDTGVGEQYF
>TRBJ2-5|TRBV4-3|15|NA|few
TGCGCCAGCAGCCCGTCCGGGGGGCGGGGAGAGACCCAGTACTTC
CASSPSGGRGETQYF
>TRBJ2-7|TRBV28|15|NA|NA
TGTGCCAGCAGTAGAGGGCGGGGCTACTCCTACGAGCAGTACTTC
CASSRGRGYSYEQYF
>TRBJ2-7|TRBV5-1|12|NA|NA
TGTGCCAGCAGCTTGGAAAGGAGCGAGCAGTACTTC
CASSLERSEQYF
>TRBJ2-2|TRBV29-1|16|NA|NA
TGCAGCGACCAAAAGCCGGGGCAGGTGTCCACCGGGGAGCTGTTTTTT
CSDQKPGQVSTGELFF
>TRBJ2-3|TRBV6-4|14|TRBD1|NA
TGTGCCAGCAGTGACGGGACAGGGGGAGATACGCAGTATTTT
CASSDGTGGDTQYF
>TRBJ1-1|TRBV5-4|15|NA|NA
TGTGCCAGCAGTCCGGGTTTATCGATGAACACTGAAGCTTTCTTT
CASSPGLSMNTEAFF
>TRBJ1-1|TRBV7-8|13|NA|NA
TGTGCCAGCAGCCAGAATATCCTCACTGAAGCTTTCTTT
CASSQNILTEAFF
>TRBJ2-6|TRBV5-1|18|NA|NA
TGCGCCAGCAGCTTGGCTCAGTCCCCTCGCTCTGGGGCCAACGTCCTGACTTTC
CASSLAQSPRSGANVLTF
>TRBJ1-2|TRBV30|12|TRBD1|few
TGTGCCTGGTGGGACAGGTTTTATGGCTACACCTTC
CAWWDRFYGYTF
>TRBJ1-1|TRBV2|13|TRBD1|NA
TGTGCCAGAGGACAGGCCGGGGGCACTGAAGCTTTCTTT
CARGQAGGTEAFF
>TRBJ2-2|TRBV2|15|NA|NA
TGTGCCAGCATAGGGGAGAGGTCCAACACCGGGGAGCTGTTTTTT
CASIGERSNTGELFF
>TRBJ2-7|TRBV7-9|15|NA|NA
TGTGCCAGCAGGCCTCAGGGGTCGAGCTCCTACGAGCAGTACTTC
CASRPQGSSSYEQYF
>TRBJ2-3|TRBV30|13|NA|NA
TGTGCCTGGAGCGGCGTTAGCACAGATACGCAGTATTTT
CAWSGVSTDTQYF
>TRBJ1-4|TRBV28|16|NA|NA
TGTGCCAGCAGTTCGAGGGACGGAACAACTAATGAAAAACTGTTTTTT
CASSSRDGTTNEKLFF
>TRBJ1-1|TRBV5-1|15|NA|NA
TGCGCCAGCAGCTTGGCTATGGGTCAGGGTGTAAAAGCTTTCTTT
CASSLAMGQGVKAFF
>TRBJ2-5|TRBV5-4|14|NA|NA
TGTGCCAGCAGCTCAGGACTGAGTCAAGAGACCCAGTACTTC
CASSSGLSQETQYF
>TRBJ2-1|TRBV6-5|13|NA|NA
TGTGCCAGCAGGAAATCCGTTTACAATGAGCAGTTCTTC
CASRKSVYNEQFF